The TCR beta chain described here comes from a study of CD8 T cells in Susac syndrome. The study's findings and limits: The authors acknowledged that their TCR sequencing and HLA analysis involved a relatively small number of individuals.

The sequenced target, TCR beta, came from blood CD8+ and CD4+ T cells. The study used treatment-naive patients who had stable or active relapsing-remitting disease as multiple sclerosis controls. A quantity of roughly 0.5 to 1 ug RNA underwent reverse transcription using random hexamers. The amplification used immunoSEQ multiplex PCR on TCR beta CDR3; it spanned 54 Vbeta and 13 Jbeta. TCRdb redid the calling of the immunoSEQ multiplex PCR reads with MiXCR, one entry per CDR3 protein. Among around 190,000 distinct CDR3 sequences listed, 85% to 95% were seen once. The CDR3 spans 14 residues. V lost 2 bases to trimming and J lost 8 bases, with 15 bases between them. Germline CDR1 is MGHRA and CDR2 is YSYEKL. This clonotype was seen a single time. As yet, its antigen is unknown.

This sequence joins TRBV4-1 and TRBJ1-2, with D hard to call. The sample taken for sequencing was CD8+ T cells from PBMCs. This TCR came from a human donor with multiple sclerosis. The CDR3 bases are TGCGCCAGCAGCCAAACGGCGGGAGGAGACGGCTACACCTTC. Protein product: CASSQTAGGDGYTF.